This record looks at one T cell receptor beta chain sequence and its context. Antigen: not known. This record belongs to a study of T cells in Graves' hyperthyroidism and ophthalmopathy. RNA transcripts gave rise to amplified TCR beta CDR3 regions. With the HTBI primer set, the TCR CDR3 went through a first round of RT-PCR. TCRdb redid the calling of the multiplex PCR reads with MiXCR, one entry per CDR3 protein. The table shows around 800,000 distinct CDR3 sequences, with about two fifths occurring only once. Study-wide results and caveats: Stable hyperthyroidism was separated from ophthalmopathy by a model based on 13 V-J features.

After removal of 2 bases from V and 8 bases from J, the junction contained 6 bases not matched to a gene. The CDR3 spans 14 residues. In germline, CDR1 is SQVTM, CDR2 ANQGSEA. This sequence originates from a man aged 18 to 29 with Graves' hyperthyroidism. Source material: blood. The rearrangement links TRBV29-1 to TRBJ1-3; 10 bases map to TRBD1. The DNA of the CDR3 is TGCAGCGTTGAACGGGACAGGGGTGTGGACACCATATATTTT. This codes for CSVERDRGVDTIYF.